This T cell receptor beta chain was recorded in a study of blood T cell repertoires in COVID-19. Study summary: T cells, B-cell-depleted T cells, or PBMCs provided the cDNA or gDNA that served as material.

Original methodology: Estimates of nucleated cell counts were drawn from the amplification of reference gene primers. The repertoire was sequenced with immunoSEQ multiplex PCR; TCRdb's copy has only in-frame clones and lacks some. V and J calls and clone size are copied from that table; D and trimming were computed from the DNA. The sample lists about 200,000 clones, 84% occurring once. Trimming stripped 3 bases from V and 5 bases from J, with 10 bases between. The CDR3 is 13 amino acids. Germline CDR1 SGHTA, CDR2 FQGNSA. This clone was seen a single time. The source of this sequence is a man in his forties or fifties with active or convalescent COVID-19. This chain connects TRBV7-2 to TRBJ1-1; D remains unclear. Material for sequencing was peripheral blood. As DNA, the CDR3 is TGTGCCAGCAGCTTCCAGGTTCGTACTGAAGCTTTCTTT. The encoded protein is CASSFQVRTEAFF.